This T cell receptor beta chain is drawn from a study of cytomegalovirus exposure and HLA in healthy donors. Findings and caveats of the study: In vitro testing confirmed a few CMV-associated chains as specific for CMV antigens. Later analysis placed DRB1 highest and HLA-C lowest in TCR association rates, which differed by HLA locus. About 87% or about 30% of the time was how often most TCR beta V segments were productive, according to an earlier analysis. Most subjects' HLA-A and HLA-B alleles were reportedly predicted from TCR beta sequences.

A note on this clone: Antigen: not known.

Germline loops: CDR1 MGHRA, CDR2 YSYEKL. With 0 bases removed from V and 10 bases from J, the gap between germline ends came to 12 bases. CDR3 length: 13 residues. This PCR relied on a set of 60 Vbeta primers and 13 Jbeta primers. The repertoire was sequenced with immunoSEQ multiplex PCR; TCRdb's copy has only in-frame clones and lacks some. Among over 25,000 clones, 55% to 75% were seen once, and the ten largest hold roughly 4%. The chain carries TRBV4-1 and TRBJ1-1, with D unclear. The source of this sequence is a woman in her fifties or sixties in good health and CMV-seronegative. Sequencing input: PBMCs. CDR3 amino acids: CASSQDRREAAFF. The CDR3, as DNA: TGCGCCAGCAGCCAAGATCGGAGGGAGGCAGCTTTCTTT.